The next 12 T cell receptor beta chains were all read from a single sample in a study of PD-L1 blockade in urothelial cancer. Repertoires were generated with immunoSEQ multiplex PCR, while TCRdb's copy carries only in-frame clones and drops some. This sample has 55,000 to 85,000 clones; roughly 84% occur once, and the top ten carry about a tenth. Stated time point: pretreatment peripheral blood. This sample comprised PBMCs, obtained around atezolizumab (anti-PD-L1) treatment. Source of these receptors: a woman in her sixties or seventies with urothelial cancer.

This clone showed up just a few times. This rearrangement joins TRBV21-1 to TRBJ1-2; TRBD1 is the table's D call and was not checked against the DNA. TRBV21-1 is designated a pseudogene. CDR3 size: 16 residues. The CDR3 DNA reads as TGTGCCAGCTCCGGGACAGGGTTACCGCCTAACTATGGCTACACCTTC. This codes for CASSGTGLPPNYGYTF.

This chain connects TRBV27 to TRBJ1-5; the match to TRBD1 covers 8 bases. The J segment lost 0 bases and the V segment lost 4 bases, leaving 5 bases of the junction unmatched. Germline values: CDR1 MNHEY, CDR2 SMNVEV (reference sequence). The CDR3 length is 16 residues. The CDR3 loop is CASSSGTGYSNQPQHF. The CDR3 nucleotides are TGTGCCAGCAGTTCCGGGACAGGATATAGCAATCAGCCCCAGCATTTT.

The rearrangement uses TRBV29-1 and TRBJ2-7; 11 bases are a match to TRBD2. Germline CDR1 reads SQVTM; CDR2 reads ANQGSEA. This CDR3 is built from 14 residues. The ends lost 6 bases at V and 3 bases at J; junction bases unmatched: 7. Here the CDR3 reads CSVVIAGGVYEQYF. In DNA form, the CDR3 reads TGCAGCGTGGTAATAGCGGGAGGGGTCTACGAGCAGTACTTC.

This clone was counted ten times or more. The chain employs TRBV7-3 and TRBJ1-1, with D maybe TRBD1 (6 bases). Trimming removed 3 bases at V and 5 bases at J, with 13 bases between. This CDR3 has 14 residues. From germline, CDR1 is SGHTA and CDR2 FQGTGA. CDR3: CASSFSGGQTEAFF. DNA for the CDR3: TGTGCCAGCAGCTTCTCGGGGGGGCAAACTGAAGCTTTCTTT.

V is TRBV11-2 and J is TRBJ1-1; no clear D gene. Trimming pared 0 bases from V and 4 bases from J, leaving 9 bases between. The CDR3 totals 14 residues. CDR1 is SGHAT, CDR2 FQNNGV, per germline. The chain's CDR3 is CASSLERLSTEAFF. CDR3 nucleotides: TGTGCCAGCAGCTTAGAACGGTTGAGCACTGAAGCTTTCTTT. Together with reference TRBV11-2 and TRBJ1-1, the CDR3 gives the full variable domain: EAGVAQSPRYKIIEKRQSVAFWCNPISGHATLYWYQQILGQGPKLLIQFQNNGVVDDSQLPKDRFSAERLKGVDSTLKIQPAKLEDSAVYLCASSLERLSTEAFFGQGTRLTVV.

The chain couples TRBV2 to TRBJ2-3; 7 bases map to TRBD1. Germline-derived CDR1 and CDR2 are SNHLY and FYNNEI. The length of the CDR3 is 17 residues. J was trimmed by 0 bases and V by 8 bases; bases with no gene match: 14. CDR3 in amino acids: CASSALPTGVSTDTQYF. DNA of the CDR3: TGTGCCAGCTCAGCACTACCAACAGGGGTCAGCACAGATACGCAGTATTTT.

This chain connects TRBV19 to TRBJ2-2; D remains ambiguous. Looked up from germline, CDR1 is LNHDA and CDR2 is SQIVND (reference sequence). Between the trimmed V and J ends, which lost 4 bases and 1 base, there was a span of 16 bases. This CDR3 contains 17 residues. The CDR3 here is CASSSSFHSLNTGELFF. CDR3 nucleotide sequence: TGTGCCAGTAGTAGCTCCTTTCACTCACTGAACACCGGGGAGCTGTTTTTT.

The genes are TRBV28 and TRBJ2-5; TRBD1 matches 8 bases. The CDR3 covers 16 residues. V was clipped by 1 base and J by 1 base; unmatched bases: 5. Per germline, CDR1 MDHEN and CDR2 SYDVKM. This chain's CDR3 is CASSLYTGGVQETQYF. The CDR3 DNA reads TGTGCCAGCAGTTTATATACAGGGGGTGTCCAAGAGACCCAGTACTTC.

The V gene is TRBV5-1, the J gene TRBJ2-1; the D gene is possibly TRBD2 (5 bases). The CDR3 spans 14 residues. Germline V gene data show CDR1 as SGHRS and CDR2 as YFSETQ. Trimming took 1 base from V and 5 from J, leaving 10 bases between them. The CDR3 DNA sequence: TGCGCCAGCAGCTTGTCGGCAGCGGACAATGAGCAGTTCTTC. Protein: CASSLSAADNEQFF.

The chain joins TRBV6-5 to TRBJ1-1; TRBD1 might be the D (5 bases). V was trimmed by 10 bases and J by 5 bases, leaving 17 bases between them. Germline values: CDR1 MNHEY, CDR2 SVGAGI. The length of the CDR3 is 13 residues. The CDR3 protein is CATHRGDGTEAFF. CDR3 DNA: TGTGCCACCCATCGCGGGGACGGGACTGAAGCTTTCTTT.

The chain recombines TRBV14 with TRBJ2-2; perhaps TRBD1 as D (5 bases). The CDR3 loop spans 16 amino acids. Germline loops: CDR1 SGHDN, CDR2 FVKESK. The V end lost 0 bases, the J end lost 0 bases, and 8 bases lay between the germline ends. The CDR3 nucleotides are TGTGCCAGCAGCCAAGAGGCAGGGACGAACACCGGGGAGCTGTTTTTT. Its protein is CASSQEAGTNTGELFF. Full variable domain (missing parts from reference TRBV14 and TRBJ2-2): EAGVTQFPSHSVIEKGQTVTLRCDPISGHDNLYWYRRVMGKEIKFLLHFVKESKQDESGMPNNRFLAERTGGTYSTLKVQPAELEDSGVYFCASSQEAGTNTGELFFGEGSRLTVL.

This chain connects TRBV7-9 to TRBJ2-7, with a weak D call TRBD1 (5 bases). The V gene's germline CDR1 is SEHNR and CDR2 FQNEAQ (reference sequence). Trimming shortened V by 0 bases and J by 2 bases, and 17 bases separated the two germline ends. The CDR3 has 17 residues. This CDR3 is CASSLASQGRTTYEQYF. The CDR3 nucleotides read TGTGCCAGCAGCTTAGCCTCCCAGGGCAGGACAACCTACGAGCAGTACTTC.